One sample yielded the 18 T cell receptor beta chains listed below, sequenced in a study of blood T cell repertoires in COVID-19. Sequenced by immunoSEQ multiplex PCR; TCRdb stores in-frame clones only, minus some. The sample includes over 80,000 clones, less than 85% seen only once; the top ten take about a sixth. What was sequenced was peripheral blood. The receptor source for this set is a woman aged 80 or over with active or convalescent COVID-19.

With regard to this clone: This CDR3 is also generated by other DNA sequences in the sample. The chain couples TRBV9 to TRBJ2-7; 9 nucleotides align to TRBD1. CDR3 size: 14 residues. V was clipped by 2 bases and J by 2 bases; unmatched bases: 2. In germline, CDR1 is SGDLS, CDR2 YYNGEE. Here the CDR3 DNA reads TGTGCCAGCAGCGTGGGACAGGGTGCCTACGAGCAGTACTTC. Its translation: CASSVGQGAYEQYF.

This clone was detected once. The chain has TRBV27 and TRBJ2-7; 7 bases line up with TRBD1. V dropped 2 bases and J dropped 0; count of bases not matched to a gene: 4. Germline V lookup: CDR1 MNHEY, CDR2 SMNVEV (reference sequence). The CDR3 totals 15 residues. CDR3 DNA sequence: TGTGCCAGCAGTTTAGTACAGGGGCCCTCCTACGAGCAGTACTTC. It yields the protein CASSLVQGPSYEQYF.

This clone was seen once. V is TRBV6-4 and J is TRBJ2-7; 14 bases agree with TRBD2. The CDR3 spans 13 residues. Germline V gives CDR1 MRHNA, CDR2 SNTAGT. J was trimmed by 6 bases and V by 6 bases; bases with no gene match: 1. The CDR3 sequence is CASSGLAGGEQYF. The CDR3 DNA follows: TGTGCCAGCAGCGGACTAGCGGGAGGCGAGCAGTACTTC.

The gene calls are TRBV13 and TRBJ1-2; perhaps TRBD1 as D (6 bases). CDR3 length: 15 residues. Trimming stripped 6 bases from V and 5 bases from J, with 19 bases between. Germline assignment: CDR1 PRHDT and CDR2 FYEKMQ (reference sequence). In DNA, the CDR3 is TGTGCCAGCAGTCCAAAGGTGGACAGAGGTTATGGCTACACCTTC. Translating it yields CASSPKVDRGYGYTF.

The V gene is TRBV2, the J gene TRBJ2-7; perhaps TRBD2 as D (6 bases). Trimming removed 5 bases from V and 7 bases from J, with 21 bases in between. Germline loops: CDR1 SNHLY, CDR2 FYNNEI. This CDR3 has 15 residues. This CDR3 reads CASSKVAADGGEQYF. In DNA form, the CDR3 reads TGTGCCAGCAGTAAAGTGGCCGCGGACGGGGGTGAGCAGTACTTC.

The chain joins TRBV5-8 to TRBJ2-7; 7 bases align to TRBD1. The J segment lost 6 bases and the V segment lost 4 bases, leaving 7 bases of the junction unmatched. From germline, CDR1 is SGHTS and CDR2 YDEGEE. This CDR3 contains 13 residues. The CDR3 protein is CASSQTGIFEQYF. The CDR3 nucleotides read TGTGCCAGCAGCCAGACAGGGATTTTCGAGCAGTACTTC.

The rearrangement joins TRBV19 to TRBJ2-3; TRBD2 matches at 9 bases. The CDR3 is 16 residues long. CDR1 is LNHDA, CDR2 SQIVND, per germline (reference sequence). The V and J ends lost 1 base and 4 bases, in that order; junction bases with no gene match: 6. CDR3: CASSIGGGRASDTQYF. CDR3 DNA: TGTGCCAGTAGTATAGGCGGCGGGAGGGCCTCAGATACGCAGTATTTT. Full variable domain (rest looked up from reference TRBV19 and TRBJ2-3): DGGITQSPKYLFRKEGQNVTLSCEQNLNHDAMYWYRQDPGQGLRLIYYSQIVNDFQKGDIAEGYSVSREKKESFPLTVTSAQKNPTAFYLCASSIGGGRASDTQYFGPGTRLTVL.

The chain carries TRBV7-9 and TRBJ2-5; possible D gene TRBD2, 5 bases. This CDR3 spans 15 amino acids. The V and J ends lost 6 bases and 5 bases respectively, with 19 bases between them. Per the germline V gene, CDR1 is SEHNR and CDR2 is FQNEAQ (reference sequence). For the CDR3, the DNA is TGTGCCAGCAGACCGGGATTAAAAGTCCAGGAGACCCAGTACTTC. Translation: CASRPGLKVQETQYF.

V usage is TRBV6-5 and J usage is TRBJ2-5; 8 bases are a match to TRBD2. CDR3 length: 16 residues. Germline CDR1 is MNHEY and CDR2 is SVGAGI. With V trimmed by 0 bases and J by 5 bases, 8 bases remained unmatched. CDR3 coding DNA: TGTGCCAGCAGTTACTCGATCAGCGGGAGCGGCGAGACCCAGTACTTC. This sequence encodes CASSYSISGSGETQYF.

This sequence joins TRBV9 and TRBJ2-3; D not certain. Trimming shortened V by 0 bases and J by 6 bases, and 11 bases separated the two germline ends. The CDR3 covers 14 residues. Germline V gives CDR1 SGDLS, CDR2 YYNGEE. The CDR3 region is CASSVEVAADTQYF. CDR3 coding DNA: TGTGCCAGCAGCGTAGAGGTAGCTGCGGATACGCAGTATTTT.

The CDR3 protein is CASSRTGGTGGDTGELFF. CDR3 sequence (DNA): TGCGCCAGCAGCCGAACGGGGGGGACAGGGGGCGACACCGGGGAGCTGTTTTTT. The chain combines TRBV4-3 with TRBJ2-2, with TRBD1 identical over 12 bases. The germline V gene has CDR1 LGHNA and CDR2 YSLEER. The J segment lost 3 bases and the V segment lost 4 bases, leaving 9 bases of the junction unmatched. CDR3 length equals 18 residues.

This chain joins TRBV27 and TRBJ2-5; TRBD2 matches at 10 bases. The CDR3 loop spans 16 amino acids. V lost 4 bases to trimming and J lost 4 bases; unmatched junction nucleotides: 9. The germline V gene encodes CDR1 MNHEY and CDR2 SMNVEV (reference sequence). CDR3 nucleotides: TGTGCCAGCAGTTCGGCAGCGGGAGGGCGGACAGAGACCCAGTACTTC. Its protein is CASSSAAGGRTETQYF.

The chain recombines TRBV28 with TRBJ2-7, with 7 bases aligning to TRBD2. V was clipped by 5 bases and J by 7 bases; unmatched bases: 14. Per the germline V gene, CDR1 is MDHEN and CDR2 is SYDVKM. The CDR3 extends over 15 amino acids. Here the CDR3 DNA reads TGTGCCAGCAGTCCCGTTGTGGCGGGAGTCGGGGAGCAGTACTTC. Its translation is CASSPVVAGVGEQYF.

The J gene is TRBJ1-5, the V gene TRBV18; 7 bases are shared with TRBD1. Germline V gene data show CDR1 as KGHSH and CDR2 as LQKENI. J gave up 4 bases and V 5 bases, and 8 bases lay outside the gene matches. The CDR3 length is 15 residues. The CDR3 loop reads CASSRDRVGNQPQHF. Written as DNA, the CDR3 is TGTGCCAGCTCAAGAGACAGGGTGGGAAATCAGCCCCAGCATTTT.

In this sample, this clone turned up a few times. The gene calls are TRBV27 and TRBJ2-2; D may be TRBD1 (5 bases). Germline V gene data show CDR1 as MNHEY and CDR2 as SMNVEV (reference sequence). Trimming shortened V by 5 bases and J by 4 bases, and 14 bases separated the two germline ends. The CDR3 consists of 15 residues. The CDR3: CASSPSRVGTGELFF. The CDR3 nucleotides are TGTGCCAGCAGTCCAAGCAGGGTGGGCACCGGGGAGCTGTTTTTT.

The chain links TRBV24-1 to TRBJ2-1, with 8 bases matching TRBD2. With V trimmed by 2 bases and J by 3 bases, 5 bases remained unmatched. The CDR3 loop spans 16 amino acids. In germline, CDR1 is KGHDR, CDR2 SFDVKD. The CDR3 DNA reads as TGTGCCACCAGTGATTCCAGACTAGCGAGCTACAATGAGCAGTTCTTC. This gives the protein CATSDSRLASYNEQFF.

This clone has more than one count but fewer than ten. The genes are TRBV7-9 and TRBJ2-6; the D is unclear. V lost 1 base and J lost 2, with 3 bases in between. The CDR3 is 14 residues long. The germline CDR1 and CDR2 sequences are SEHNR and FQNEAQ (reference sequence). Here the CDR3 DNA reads TGTGCCAGCAGCTTAGGGCCTGGGGCCAACGTCCTGACTTTC. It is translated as CASSLGPGANVLTF.

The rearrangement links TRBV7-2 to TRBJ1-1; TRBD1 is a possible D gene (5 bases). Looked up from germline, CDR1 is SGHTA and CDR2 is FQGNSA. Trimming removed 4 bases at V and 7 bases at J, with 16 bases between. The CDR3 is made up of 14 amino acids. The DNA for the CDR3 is TGTGCCAGCAGCTCAGTCGGCGGGGGGGTTGAAGCTTTCTTT. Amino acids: CASSSVGGGVEAFF.